The 13 T cell receptor beta chains given below trace back to one sample, sequenced in a study of CD8 T cells in ankylosing spondylitis. TCRdb called the 5' RACE reads again in MiXCR, with one record for every CDR3 protein. Counted here are about 350,000 distinct CDR3 sequences, approximately 22% occurring once; the ten biggest clones make up about an eighth. Sequenced sample: blood, either unsorted or a sorted T cell fraction (not recorded which). The receptor source for this set is a male donor with ankylosing spondylitis or in good health (not recorded which).

There are a few counts of this clonotype. The chain recombines TRBV27 with TRBJ2-7; D is unclear. The V end was cut by 3 bases, the J end by 7 bases, with 16 bases between. CDR1 MNHEY and CDR2 SMNVEV come from the germline V gene (reference sequence). The CDR3 totals 14 residues. The CDR3 DNA reads TGTGCCAGCAGTTTTTTAGAAGTAGGTGGGGAGCAGTACTTC. Its translation: CASSFLEVGGEQYF.

The V gene is TRBV2, the J gene TRBJ2-1; no clear D. The CDR3 runs to 11 residues. The V and J ends lost 7 bases and 7 bases respectively, with 8 bases between them. Germline loops: CDR1 SNHLY, CDR2 FYNNEI. CDR3 DNA sequence: TGTGCCAGCATGGATACTAATGAGCAGTTCTTC. Amino acids: CASMDTNEQFF. The full variable domain, with the rest looked up from reference TRBV2 and TRBJ2-1, is EPEVTQTPSHQVTQMGQEVILRCVPISNHLYFYWYRQILGQKVEFLVSFYNNEISEKSEIFDDQFSVERPDGSNFTLKIRSTKLEDSAMYFCASMDTNEQFFGPGTRLTVL.

This clonotype was observed a handful of times. The chain recombines TRBV12-3 or TRBV12-4 with TRBJ2-5, with D possibly being TRBD2 (5 bases). CDR3 length: 13 residues. Trimming removed 4 bases at V and 7 bases at J, with 13 bases between. CDR3 residues: CASSSSNRGTQYF. The CDR3 DNA follows: TGTGCCAGCAGTTCCTCAAACCGGGGGACCCAGTACTTC.

This clonotype occurred a few times. V usage is TRBV20-1 and J usage is TRBJ2-3; TRBD2 agrees at 8 bases. Trimming at V came to 5 bases and at J to 3 bases, leaving 13 bases not matched to a gene. CDR3 size: 16 residues. Germline V gives CDR1 DFQATT, CDR2 SNEGSKA (reference sequence). The CDR3 DNA reads TGCAGTGCTGACCCCAGGGGTAGCGGGGTTACAGATACGCAGTATTTT. Translated: CSADPRGSGVTDTQYF.

The chain combines TRBV29-1 with TRBJ2-3; TRBD2 is a possible D gene (6 bases). The CDR3 totals 13 residues. Per germline, CDR1 SQVTM and CDR2 ANQGSEA. Trimming stripped 4 bases from V and 4 bases from J, with 12 bases between. CDR3 loop: CSVASGGSDTQYF. CDR3 nucleotides: TGCAGCGTTGCGTCTGGGGGGTCAGATACGCAGTATTTT.

This chain uses TRBV4-1 with TRBJ2-5; D call uncertain. The CDR3 sequence is 12 residues long. The V and J ends lost 3 bases and 5 bases respectively, with 7 bases between them. CDR1 MGHRA and CDR2 YSYEKL come from the germline V gene. DNA of the CDR3: TGCGCCAGCAGCCAGCCCTGGGAGACCCAGTACTTC. Amino acids: CASSQPWETQYF.

This clonotype was counted a few times. V and J are TRBV5-6 and TRBJ2-1; D not certain. This CDR3 is 16 amino acids long. Trimming took off 1 base at V and 2 bases at J, with 13 bases between the two ends. Germline V CDR1 and CDR2: SGHDT, YYEEEE. The CDR3 spells CASSLSPHSAYNEQFF. The DNA for the CDR3 is TGTGCCAGCAGCTTGAGCCCACACTCCGCCTACAATGAGCAGTTCTTC.

This chain joins TRBV7-3 and TRBJ2-3, with D tentatively TRBD2 (6 bases). This CDR3 has 16 amino acids. V lost 1 base to trimming and J lost 0 bases, with 11 bases between them. Germline assignment: CDR1 SGHTA and CDR2 FQGTGA. CDR3 DNA: TGTGCCAGCAGCTTAAATGGCGGGGTCAGCACAGATACGCAGTATTTT. Translating gives CASSLNGGVSTDTQYF. Looking up the rest from reference TRBV7-3 and TRBJ2-3 gives the full variable domain: GAGVSQTPSNKVTEKGKYVELRCDPISGHTALYWYRQSLGQGPEFLIYFQGTGAADDSGLPNDRFFAVRPEGSVSTLKIQRTERGDSAVYLCASSLNGGVSTDTQYFGPGTRLTVL.

CDR3 protein: CASSPSGTAYNEQFF. The CDR3 DNA reads as TGTGCCAGCTCACCAAGCGGGACAGCCTACAATGAGCAGTTCTTC. The chain recombines TRBV18 with TRBJ2-1, with D perhaps given as TRBD1 or TRBD2 (7 bases each). The germline V and J ends were trimmed by 2 bases and 2 bases, with 10 bases remaining between them. The CDR3 loop spans 15 amino acids. CDR1 is KGHSH, CDR2 LQKENI, per germline.

This chain uses TRBV2 with TRBJ2-7, with 7 bases matching TRBD1. Trimming took 2 bases from V and 5 from J; bases not matched to a gene: 9. Germline values: CDR1 SNHLY, CDR2 FYNNEI. The CDR3 spans 15 residues. Here the CDR3 reads CASSELTGVGDEQYF. The DNA of the CDR3 is TGTGCCAGCAGTGAACTTACAGGGGTGGGGGACGAGCAGTACTTC. Combining the CDR3 with reference TRBV2 and TRBJ2-7 gives the whole variable domain EPEVTQTPSHQVTQMGQEVILRCVPISNHLYFYWYRQILGQKVEFLVSFYNNEISEKSEIFDDQFSVERPDGSNFTLKIRSTKLEDSAMYFCASSELTGVGDEQYFGPGTRLTVT.

This clonotype has a single count. This chain uses TRBV7-6 with TRBJ2-5; 10 bases align to TRBD2. The CDR3 extends over 17 amino acids. Germline V gene data show CDR1 as SGHVS and CDR2 as FNYEAQ. The J segment lost 3 bases and the V segment lost 1 base, leaving 8 bases of the junction unmatched. CDR3 residues: CASSLDTGTSAEETQYF. In DNA form, the CDR3 reads TGTGCCAGCAGCTTAGATACCGGGACTAGCGCTGAAGAGACCCAGTACTTC. Full variable domain (rest looked up from reference TRBV7-6 and TRBJ2-5): GAGVSQSPRYKVTKRGQDVALRCDPISGHVSLYWYRQALGQGPEFLTYFNYEAQQDKSGLPNDRFSAERPEGSISTLTIQRTEQRDSAMYRCASSLDTGTSAEETQYFGPGTRLLVL.

V gene TRBV20-1 combines with J gene TRBJ2-1; D is ambiguous. V was cut by 8 bases and J by 2 bases, with 13 bases left in between. Germline CDR1 DFQATT, CDR2 SNEGSKA (reference sequence). CDR3 length equals 13 residues. The CDR3 loop reads CSPGPTPYNEQFF. DNA for the CDR3: TGCAGTCCTGGACCAACGCCCTACAATGAGCAGTTCTTC.

This rearrangement joins TRBV29-1 to TRBJ2-2; 8 bases align to TRBD1. Unmatched junction bases numbered 8, after V lost 3 bases and J lost 5 bases. Germline lookup yields CDR1 SQVTM and CDR2 ANQGSEA. This CDR3 has 15 residues. CDR3 in amino acids: CSVDGGQAFTGELFF. CDR3 sequence (DNA): TGCAGCGTTGATGGGGGACAGGCTTTTACCGGGGAGCTGTTTTTT.